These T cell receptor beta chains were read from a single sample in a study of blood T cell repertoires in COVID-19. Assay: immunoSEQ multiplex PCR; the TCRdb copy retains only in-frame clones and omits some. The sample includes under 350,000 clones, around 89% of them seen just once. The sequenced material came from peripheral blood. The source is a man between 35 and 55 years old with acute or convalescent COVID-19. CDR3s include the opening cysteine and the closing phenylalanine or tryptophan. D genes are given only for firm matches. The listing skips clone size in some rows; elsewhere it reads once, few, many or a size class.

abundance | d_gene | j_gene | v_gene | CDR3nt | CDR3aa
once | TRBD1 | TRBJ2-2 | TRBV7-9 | TGTGCCAGCAGCGCCCGCGGGACAGGGAACACCGGGGAGCTGTTTTTT | CASSARGTGNTGELFF
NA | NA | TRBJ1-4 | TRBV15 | TGTGCCACCAGCACCCTGGGAGACTATGAAAAACTGTTTTTT | CATSTLGDYEKLFF
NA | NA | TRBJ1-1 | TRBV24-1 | TGTGCCACCAGTTCCGGGGGGCGTGAAGCTTTCTTT | CATSSGGREAFF
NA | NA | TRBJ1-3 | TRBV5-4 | TGTGCCAGCAGCCCTTCTCCGGGAAACACCATATATTTT | CASSPSPGNTIYF
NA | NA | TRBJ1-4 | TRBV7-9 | TGTGCCAGCAGCTTAATGTCGACTAATGAAAAACTGTTTTTT | CASSLMSTNEKLFF
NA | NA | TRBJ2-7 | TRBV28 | TGTGCCAGCAGCACAGCAGGATACGAGCAGTACTTC | CASSTAGYEQYF
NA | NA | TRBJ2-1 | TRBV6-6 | TGTGCCAGCTCCTGGGGGGTAGACTGGGGTGAGCAGTTCTTC | CASSWGVDWGEQFF
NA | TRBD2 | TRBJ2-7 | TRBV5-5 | TGTGCCAGCAGCTTGGGTCCCTACGGAGCGGGGGACTACTACGAGCAGTACTTC | CASSLGPYGAGDYYEQYF
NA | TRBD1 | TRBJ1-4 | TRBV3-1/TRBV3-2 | TGTGCCAGCAGCCAACGGACAGGGAACGAAAAACTGTTTTTT | CASSQRTGNEKLFF
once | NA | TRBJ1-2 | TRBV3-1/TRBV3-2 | TGTGCCAGCAGCCGCCGTGATGCAGGCCTCTATGGCTACACCTTC | CASSRRDAGLYGYTF
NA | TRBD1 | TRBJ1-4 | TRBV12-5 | TGTGCTAGTGGTTTGATGATCTCGGGACAGGGTACTAGAGGGGGAAAACTGTTTTTT | CASGLMISGQGTRGGKLFF
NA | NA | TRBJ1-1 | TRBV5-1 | TGCGCCAGCAGCTTGGTCGGGGGGGCTGAGACTGAAGCTTTCTTT | CASSLVGGAETEAFF
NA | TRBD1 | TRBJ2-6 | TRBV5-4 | TGTGCCAGCAGCCATTGGACAGGTCCGCAGACCAACTCTGGGGCCAACGTCCTGACTTTC | CASSHWTGPQTNSGANVLTF
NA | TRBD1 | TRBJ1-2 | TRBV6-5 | TGTGCCAGCAGGATACAAGGACAGGCTCGCGGTGGCTACACCTTC | CASRIQGQARGGYTF
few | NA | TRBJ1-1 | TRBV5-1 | TGCGCCAGCAGCTTTCAGGGGAACACTGAAGCTTTCTTT | CASSFQGNTEAFF